The entry below gives a single TCR beta chain sequence along with its context. The protocol was immunoSEQ multiplex PCR, while the TCRdb copy is restricted to in-frame clones and leaves out a portion. The table has some 170,000 clones, 60% to 85% seen once. The data belong to a study of blood T cell repertoires in COVID-19. Turning to the study itself: PBMCs, B-cell-depleted T cells, or T cells were the source of the cDNA or gDNA that made up the material.

V shed 6 bases and J 0 bases; nucleotides not matched to a gene: 5. The CDR3 is 15 residues long. Germline CDR1 and CDR2: LGHNT and FRNRAP. The sample consisted of peripheral blood. The chain employs TRBV12-5 and TRBJ1-3, with 7 bases identical to TRBD1. The sequence derives from a man aged 55 to 70 with acute or convalescent COVID-19. CDR3 amino acids: CASGTGALSGNTIYF. DNA of the CDR3: TGTGCTAGTGGCACAGGGGCCCTCTCTGGAAACACCATATATTTT.